This T cell receptor (beta chain) derives from a study of cytomegalovirus exposure and HLA in healthy donors. V gave up 0 bases and J gave up 7 bases, with 12 bases separating them. CDR1 is ENHRY, CDR2 SYGVKD, per germline. There are 15 residues in the CDR3. Both 60 Vbeta primers and 13 Jbeta primers went into the PCR. Method: immunoSEQ multiplex PCR; TCRdb's copy keeps in-frame clones and lacks some. The sample lists 65,000 or so clones, approximately 80% occurring once. This TCR was recovered from a woman aged 40 to 50 in good health and CMV-seropositive. The chain combines TRBV10-3 with TRBJ1-4; D is unresolved. The sequenced sample consisted of PBMCs. CDR3 region: CAISESPLRGEKLFF. The CDR3 DNA reads TGTGCCATCAGTGAGTCGCCCTTAAGAGGTGAAAAACTGTTTTTT.